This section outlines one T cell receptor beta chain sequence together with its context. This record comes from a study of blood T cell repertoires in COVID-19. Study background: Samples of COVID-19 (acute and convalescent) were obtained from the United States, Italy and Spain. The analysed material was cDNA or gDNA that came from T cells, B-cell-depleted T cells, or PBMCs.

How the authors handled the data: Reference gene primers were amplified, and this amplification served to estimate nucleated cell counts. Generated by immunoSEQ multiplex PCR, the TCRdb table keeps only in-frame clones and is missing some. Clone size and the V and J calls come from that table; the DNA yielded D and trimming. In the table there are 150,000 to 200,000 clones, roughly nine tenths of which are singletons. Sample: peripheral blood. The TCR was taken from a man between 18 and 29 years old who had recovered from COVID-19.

CDR3 loop: CASRPLVGSSGANVLTF. In DNA, the CDR3 is TGTGCCAGCAGACCCCTTGTGGGGAGCTCTGGGGCCAACGTCCTGACTTTC. The rearrangement joins TRBV7-9 to TRBJ2-6, with D possibly matching TRBD2 (5 bases). This CDR3 is built from 17 residues. Trimming took off 6 bases at V and 0 bases at J, with 15 bases between the two ends. The germline V gene has CDR1 SEHNR and CDR2 FQNEAQ (reference sequence).